This entry is about one TCR beta chain. These data come from a study of blood T cell repertoires in COVID-19. Study information: Donors in the United States, Italy and Spain gave samples during acute or convalescent COVID-19.

Only in-frame clones appear in the TCRdb table, and some are missing; sequencing was by immunoSEQ multiplex PCR. The sample yields fewer than 150,000 clones, 87% seen once. Sequenced input: peripheral blood. The source is a human donor in a cohort sampled during active COVID-19.

CDR3 loop: CASQGGGVYEQYF. DNA of the CDR3: TGTGCCAGCCAGGGAGGGGGAGTCTACGAGCAGTACTTC. This chain connects TRBV25-1 to TRBJ2-7; possibly TRBD2 for D (7 bases). The CDR3 contains 13 residues. The ends were cut back, 8 bases at V and 3 bases at J, with 14 bases in the middle. Germline values: CDR1 MGHDK, CDR2 SYGVNS.